These 23 T cell receptor beta chains originate from one sample sequenced in a study of cytomegalovirus exposure and HLA in healthy donors. 60 Vbeta and 13 Jbeta primers were used in PCR. Using immunoSEQ multiplex PCR, the repertoire was profiled, and TCRdb retains in-frame clones only, with some absent. The profile shows 150,000 or so clones, around 74% of them singletons. Sequencing was done on a sample of PBMCs. The receptors here all came from a man between 18 and 35 years old in good health and CMV-seronegative.

The chain couples TRBV10-3 to TRBJ2-5, with 12 bases fitting TRBD2. With V trimmed by 4 bases and J by 2 bases, 11 bases remained unmatched. CDR1 ENHRY and CDR2 SYGVKD come from the germline V gene. CDR3 size: 18 residues. This CDR3 reads CAISGLAGGPLGQETQYF. CDR3 bases: TGTGCCATCAGTGGTCTAGCGGGGGGGCCCCTGGGGCAAGAGACCCAGTACTTC.

This clone has only a few counts. The chain is built from TRBV5-4 and TRBJ2-5; TRBD2 agrees at 12 bases. V lost 3 bases to trimming and J lost 3 bases; unmatched junction nucleotides: 6. This CDR3 comprises 16 residues. Per the germline V gene, CDR1 is SGHNT and CDR2 is YYREEE (reference sequence). The chain's CDR3 is CASSSRLAGAEETQYF. Written as DNA, the CDR3 is TGTGCCAGCAGCTCTAGACTAGCGGGGGCCGAAGAGACCCAGTACTTC.

This clone was detected only a few times. This rearrangement joins TRBV18 to TRBJ2-7, with TRBD2 identical over 7 bases. The CDR3 is made up of 15 amino acids. The junction had 13 bases not matched to a gene; V was cut back by 8 bases and J by 3 bases. CDR1 KGHSH and CDR2 LQKENI come from the germline V gene. The CDR3 coding sequence is TGTGCCAGCACAATGGCCCCAGCTAGCGGCTACGAGCAGTACTTC. Amino acids: CASTMAPASGYEQYF.

This sequence joins TRBV6-6 and TRBJ2-3; D remains ambiguous. The CDR3 length is 11 residues. Deletions cut 3 bases from V and 5 bases from J, with 3 bases between. The germline gives CDR1 MNHNY, CDR2 SVGAGI (reference sequence). DNA for the CDR3: TGTGCCAGCAGTTATCGAGATACGCAGTATTTT. It specifies CASSYRDTQYF.

J is TRBJ1-3 and V is TRBV28; D ambiguous. The CDR3 is made up of 18 amino acids. Germline-derived CDR1 and CDR2 are MDHEN and SYDVKM. Trimming left V 5 bases short and J 0 bases short, with 20 bases between. CDR3 DNA: TGTGCCAGCAGTACCTATACCCCAGGCGCCGGCTCTGGAAACACCATATATTTT. The encoded protein is CASSTYTPGAGSGNTIYF.

The V call is TRBV5-1, the J call TRBJ2-2; TRBD2 matches at 9 bases. The CDR3 length is 16 residues. The V gene's germline CDR1 is SGHRS and CDR2 YFSETQ. Trimming cost V 4 bases and J 5 bases; bases outside gene matches: 9. CDR3 in DNA: TGCGCCAGCAGCGCGGCGAGCGGGGGGCCAACCGGGGAGCTGTTTTTT. This encodes CASSAASGGPTGELFF.

The chain employs TRBV7-2 and TRBJ1-5, with no clear D. With 2 bases removed from V and 6 bases from J, the gap between germline ends came to 20 bases. Germline V gene sequence: CDR1 SGHTA, CDR2 FQGNSA. The CDR3 length is 17 residues. The CDR3 loop reads CASSLYHALGGGQPQHF. DNA of the CDR3: TGTGCCAGCAGCTTATACCACGCGCTCGGCGGCGGTCAGCCCCAGCATTTT.

This chain uses TRBV5-1 with TRBJ2-3, with TRBD2 matching over 16 bases. The V segment lost 4 bases and the J segment 5 bases; nucleotides outside the gene matches: 7. CDR1 and CDR2 (germline): SGHRS, YFSETQ. The CDR3 is 17 residues long. The CDR3 DNA sequence: TGCGCCAGCAGCATGGGACTAGCGGGGGGGCCGGAAGATACGCAGTATTTT. Its protein product is CASSMGLAGGPEDTQYF.

V gene TRBV6-5 combines with J gene TRBJ2-5, with 11 bases that match TRBD2. V gave up 3 bases and J gave up 5 bases; unmatched junction bases: 5. CDR1 MNHEY and CDR2 SVGAGI come from the germline V gene. This CDR3 spans 15 amino acids. The CDR3, as DNA: TGTGCCAGCAGTTATAGCGGGGGGGCCGTTGAGACCCAGTACTTC. Protein product: CASSYSGGAVETQYF.

This chain links TRBV11-2 with TRBJ2-7; tentatively, D is TRBD2 (6 bases). The CDR3 runs to 11 residues. Germline V lookup: CDR1 SGHAT, CDR2 FQNNGV. The V end was cut by 3 bases, the J end by 9 bases, with 9 bases between. CDR3: CASSFGGWQYV. CDR3 in DNA: TGTGCCAGCAGCTTTGGGGGGTGGCAGTACGTC.

This clone came up a few times. V gene TRBV5-8 combines with J gene TRBJ1-5; D not certain. There are 14 residues in the CDR3. Germline CDR1 SGHTS, CDR2 YDEGEE. V lost 0 bases to trimming and J lost 5 bases, with 9 bases between them. The CDR3 protein is CASSLGGRHQPQHF. In DNA form, the CDR3 reads TGTGCCAGCAGCTTGGGCGGAAGGCATCAGCCCCAGCATTTT.

This clone was seen a single time. This sequence joins TRBV18 and TRBJ1-6; 8 bases align to TRBD1. V lost 4 bases, J lost 7 bases, and 12 bases stayed unmatched. CDR1 KGHSH and CDR2 LQKENI come from the germline V gene. The CDR3 loop spans 17 amino acids. For the CDR3, the DNA is TGTGCCAGCTCACTAGGTCCCGTCACAGGGGGGAATTCACCCCTCCACTTT. This sequence encodes CASSLGPVTGGNSPLHF.

The chain carries TRBV28 and TRBJ2-5; tentative D call: TRBD2 (7 bases). Trimming took off 2 bases at V and 3 bases at J, with 13 bases between the two ends. Germline V gene sequence: CDR1 MDHEN, CDR2 SYDVKM. CDR3 length: 15 residues. CDR3 in DNA: TGTGCCAGCAGTTTAGGCGGGGGCCTTAAAGAGACCCAGTACTTC. It translates to CASSLGGGLKETQYF.

The V gene is TRBV4-2, the J gene TRBJ2-4; TRBD2 aligns across 10 bases. V shed 0 bases, J shed 7 bases, and the junction held 9 bases outside the gene matches. The CDR3 has 17 amino acids. Germline V gene sequence: CDR1 LGHNA, CDR2 YNFKEQ. This CDR3 reads CASSQDGASGGPNIQYF. DNA for the CDR3: TGTGCCAGCAGCCAAGATGGAGCTAGCGGGGGCCCTAACATTCAGTACTTC.

In its sample, this clone was seen a few times. The chain couples TRBV11-2 to TRBJ1-1; D gene ambiguous. In germline, CDR1 is SGHAT, CDR2 FQNNGV. The CDR3 is made up of 15 amino acids. The ends were cut back, 1 base at V and 2 bases at J, with 11 bases in the middle. The CDR3 region is CASSLAFQVNTEAFF. The CDR3 DNA reads as TGTGCCAGCAGCTTAGCGTTTCAGGTAAACACTGAAGCTTTCTTT. Variable domain in full (rest from reference TRBV11-2 and TRBJ1-1): EAGVAQSPRYKIIEKRQSVAFWCNPISGHATLYWYQQILGQGPKLLIQFQNNGVVDDSQLPKDRFSAERLKGVDSTLKIQPAKLEDSAVYLCASSLAFQVNTEAFFGQGTRLTVV.

This clone was seen a few times. At the DNA level, this CDR3 is encoded by other sequences in the same sample as well. The chain employs TRBV18 and TRBJ1-2; TRBD1 agrees at 7 bases. The germline gives CDR1 KGHSH, CDR2 LQKENI. Losses at the gene ends were 3 bases for V and 2 bases for J; bases not matched to a gene: 3. The CDR3 has 14 amino acids. The CDR3 nucleotides read TGTGCCAGCTCACCGGGGACAGCCAACTATGGCTACACCTTC. It specifies CASSPGTANYGYTF.

This rearrangement joins TRBV2 to TRBJ1-2; D is perhaps TRBD1 (6 bases). V lost 8 bases and J 2 bases, leaving 18 bases between the germline ends. Looked up from germline, CDR1 is SNHLY and CDR2 is FYNNEI. This CDR3 spans 15 amino acids. The CDR3 nucleotides are TGTGCCAGCTTACAGGACAGATTCCGAAACTATGGCTACACCTTC. Its translation is CASLQDRFRNYGYTF.

This clone was detected once. This chain uses TRBV19 with TRBJ1-5, with a possible D match to TRBD1 (5 bases). The germline V gene has CDR1 LNHDA and CDR2 SQIVND (reference sequence). This CDR3 contains 16 residues. Trimming pared 7 bases from V and 2 bases from J, leaving 18 bases between. CDR3: CASNPPGGRGNQPQHF. The DNA for the CDR3 is TGTGCCAGTAATCCCCCCGGGGGTAGGGGCAATCAGCCCCAGCATTTT.

This chain joins TRBV6-4 and TRBJ2-1; 11 bases are a match to TRBD2. Germline V gene lookup returns CDR1 MRHNA and CDR2 SNTAGT. The CDR3 covers 14 residues. With 4 bases clipped from V and 10 bases from J, the junction kept 6 bases outside the gene matches. CDR3 nucleotides: TGTGCCAGCAGTGGTAGCGGGGGGGGAGAGGAGCAGTTCTTC. It translates to CASSGSGGGEEQFF.

With regard to this clone: At one end, the junction sequence differs from germline, possibly due to a read error. Other DNA sequences in this sample translate to the same CDR3. This sequence joins TRBV5-1 and TRBJ2-1, with TRBD2 matching 9 bases. Germline values: CDR1 SGHRS, CDR2 YFSETQ. The CDR3 runs to 15 residues. The CDR3 loop is CASSLYSGGDIEQFF. CDR3 in DNA: TGCGCTAGCAGCTTGTATAGCGGGGGAGATATTGAGCAGTTCTTC.

This clone was seen just once. The CDR3 loop reads CASSSMGPGTEAFF. DNA for the CDR3: TGTGCCAGCAGCAGTATGGGGCCTGGCACTGAAGCTTTCTTT. The chain joins TRBV5-4 to TRBJ1-1; D is possibly TRBD1 (5 bases). The CDR3 has 14 residues. Trimming took 4 bases from V and 4 from J, leaving 14 bases between them. Germline V gene lookup returns CDR1 SGHNT and CDR2 YYREEE (reference sequence).

This clone was observed once. The limits of the CDR3 on the DNA are not certain, so only TCRdb's listed CDR3 is given. The rearrangement uses TRBV6-6 and TRBJ1-1; the listed D gene, TRBD1, was not tested against the DNA. A total of 14 residues make up the CDR3, ends included. Germline V lookup: CDR1 MNHNY, CDR2 SVGAGI (reference sequence). The CDR3 is CASSSSTGRTEAFF.

This clone was seen just once. The CDR3, as DNA: TGTGCCTGGAGTTATACGACAGGGGGCACTGAAGCTTTCTTT. Residues: CAWSYTTGGTEAFF. This chain links TRBV30 with TRBJ1-1, with 9 nucleotides matching TRBD1. V lost 2 bases to trimming and J lost 4 bases; unmatched junction nucleotides: 5. Per germline, CDR1 GTSNPN and CDR2 SVGIG (reference sequence). The CDR3 length is 14 residues.